Listed below are T cell receptor beta chains from one sample, sequenced in a study of T cell changes during pregnancy in multiple sclerosis. Profiling relied on immunoSEQ multiplex PCR, and the TCRdb table lists in-frame clones only, not all of them. The sample records about 69,000 clones, around 90% being singletons. The material was peripheral blood, obtained in the third trimester of pregnancy. These TCRs come from a female donor with multiple sclerosis, enrolled in a pregnancy study. Each CDR3 is given with its conserved first and last residue. A D gene is named only where the DNA matches it firmly. A clone size is listed for some rows: how often the clone was seen (once, few, many), or a class if it is expanded.

d_call	j_call	v_call	clone_size	cdr3_nt	cdr3_aa
TRBD2	TRBJ2-5	TRBV2	.	TGTGCCAGCATACGAGGGACTAGCGGCCAAGAGACCCAGTACTTC	CASIRGTSGQETQYF
.	TRBJ2-7	TRBV7-8	.	TGTGCCAGCAGCCCCACCTGGACGGGGATGGAGTTAGACGAGCAGTACTTC	CASSPTWTGMELDEQYF
TRBD1	TRBJ1-6	TRBV28	.	TGTGCCAGCTCTCGCGTTGACAGGGACAATTCACCCCTCCACTTT	CASSRVDRDNSPLHF
TRBD1	TRBJ2-3	TRBV6-4	.	TGTGCCAGCAGTGCAGGTGGACAGGGGGCCGATACGCAGTATTTT	CASSAGGQGADTQYF
TRBD1	TRBJ2-3	TRBV5-4	.	TGTGCCAGCAGCTTAGATCCCGGGACAGCTCTCACAGATACGCAGTATTTT	CASSLDPGTALTDTQYF
.	TRBJ2-7	TRBV18	.	TGTGCCAGCTCGCGGCGATCCCAAGGCCCCTACGAGCAGTACTTC	CASSRRSQGPYEQYF
.	TRBJ1-2	TRBV18	.	TGTGCCAGCTCACCAGACAGAGAATACTATGGCTACACCTTC	CASSPDREYYGYTF
.	TRBJ1-1	TRBV5-1	.	TGCGCCAGCAGCTTGGCCCGGACAGCGGCGAACACTGAAGCTTTCTTT	CASSLARTAANTEAFF
.	TRBJ1-6	TRBV2	.	TGTGCCAGCAGGCAGGCCAGCTCCTATAATTCACCCCTCCACTTT	CASRQASSYNSPLHF
TRBD1	TRBJ1-6	TRBV7-2	.	TGTGCCAGCAGCCGCGGACAGGTTTTCTCACCCCTCCACTTT	CASSRGQVFSPLHF
TRBD1	TRBJ2-5	TRBV5-5	.	TGTGCCAGCAGCTTAGTCCGGGACAGGGGGCCAGAGACCCAGTACTTC	CASSLVRDRGPETQYF
.	TRBJ1-4	TRBV27	few	TGTGCCAGCAGTTTATCGACAGAAAATAATGAAAAACTGTTTTTT	CASSLSTENNEKLFF
TRBD2	TRBJ2-1	TRBV7-9	.	TGTGCCAGCAGCTTAGCCTTAGCGGGGGCCCACAATGAGCAGTTCTTC	CASSLALAGAHNEQFF
.	TRBJ1-2	TRBV5-1	once	TGCGCCAGCTCCCCCCAGGGGTGGGATGGCTACACCTTC	CASSPQGWDGYTF
.	TRBJ2-5	TRBV28	.	TGTGCCAGCAGTACGGGGGGCGGGGAGACCCAGTACTTC	CASSTGGGETQYF
TRBD1	TRBJ1-1	TRBV27	once	TGTGCCAGCAGTTCCTTCAGGGGGGCCACTGAAGCTTTCTTT	CASSSFRGATEAFF
TRBD1	TRBJ1-2	TRBV11-2	.	TGTGCTTCAGGGGGCTACTATGGCTACACCTTC	CASGGYYGYTF
.	TRBJ1-6	TRBV5-6	.	TGTGCCAGCAGCATTCAGGGTTTACCCCTCCACTTT	CASSIQGLPLHF
TRBD2	TRBJ2-1	TRBV11-2	.	TGTGCCAGCAGCCCTCTCCCGGGCTTGGGGCGGGGGAACTATGGGGAGCAGTTCTTC	CASSPLPGLGRGNYGEQFF
.	TRBJ2-3	TRBV28	.	TGTGCCAGCCGTGGGGGACTTACCACAGATACGCAGTATTTT	CASRGGLTTDTQYF
.	TRBJ1-4	TRBV5-1	.	TGCGCCAGCACTCCAGAAGGGCAGGGGCTTGAAAAACTGTTTTTT	CASTPEGQGLEKLFF
.	TRBJ1-3	TRBV19	.	TGTGCCAGTACCTCAGTACCTGGAAACACCATATATTTT	CASTSVPGNTIYF
.	TRBJ2-3	TRBV5-6	.	TGTGCCAGCAGCTTAGGGGCCGTCGAGACGCAGTATTTT	CASSLGAVETQYF
TRBD1	TRBJ2-7	TRBV6-5	.	TGTGCCAGCAGTTATCAGGGGGCCTCCTACGAGCAGTACTTC	CASSYQGASYEQYF
.	TRBJ1-1	TRBV28	few	TGTGCCAGCAGTCCCGGGGTGGTCACTGAAGCTTTCTTT	CASSPGVVTEAFF
.	TRBJ1-1	TRBV7-9	.	TGTGCCAGCAGCAGCCAGGGGAACACTGAAGCTTTCTTT	CASSSQGNTEAFF
.	TRBJ1-1	TRBV9	once	TGTGCCAGCAGCCCTAGGTCCCGGAACACTGAAGCTTTCTTT	CASSPRSRNTEAFF
.	TRBJ1-6	TRBV7-2	.	TGTGCCAGCAGCTTAGTGCGGGGGAATTCACCCCTCCACTTT	CASSLVRGNSPLHF
.	TRBJ1-5	TRBV5-6	.	TGTGCCAGCAGCTTGGGGGGGGGTACACAGCCCCAGCATTTT	CASSLGGGTQPQHF
.	TRBJ1-2	TRBV18	.	TGTGCCAGCTCACCATACGACAGGACGAATGGCTACACCTTC	CASSPYDRTNGYTF
TRBD1	TRBJ1-3	TRBV28	.	TGTGCCAGCAGTTTCAGAACAGGGGGCTCTGGAAACACCATATATTTT	CASSFRTGGSGNTIYF
TRBD1	TRBJ2-7	TRBV9	.	TGTGCCAGCAGCGGGACAGGGGGAACCTACGAGCAGTACTTC	CASSGTGGTYEQYF
.	TRBJ2-5	TRBV7-9	.	TGTGCCAGCAGGATAGCGGAGGGGACCCAGTACTTC	CASRIAEGTQYF
.	TRBJ1-1	TRBV5-1	.	TGCGCCAGCAGCTTGGGAACAGGCTCCCGTACTGAAGCTTTCTTT	CASSLGTGSRTEAFF
.	TRBJ2-7	TRBV7-2	.	TGTGCCAGCAGCTTAGGGTCGCATACTAGCTACGAGCAGTACTTC	CASSLGSHTSYEQYF
TRBD1	TRBJ2-3	TRBV6-1	.	TGTGCCAGCAGGGACAGGGGGCTCACAGATACGCAGTATTTT	CASRDRGLTDTQYF
.	TRBJ2-7	TRBV15	once	TGTGCCACCAGCAGAGACCTAGATGACGAGCAGTACTTC	CATSRDLDDEQYF